The 26 T cell receptor beta chains given below trace back to one sample, sequenced in a study of cytomegalovirus exposure and HLA in healthy donors. PCR was performed using 60 Vbeta and 13 Jbeta primers. Sequencing was performed with immunoSEQ multiplex PCR; in TCRdb, only in-frame clones are kept and a portion is missing. This table holds a few hundred thousand clones, over 60% found once. Sample: PBMCs. The receptors derive from a man aged 35 to 55 in good health and CMV-seronegative.

This clone was seen once. V gene TRBV7-9 combines with J gene TRBJ2-7; perhaps TRBD1 as D (6 bases). V dropped 5 bases and J dropped 1 base, with 12 bases sitting between them. The CDR3 runs to 14 residues. Germline V gene lookup returns CDR1 SEHNR and CDR2 FQNEAQ (reference sequence). The CDR3 sequence is CASSVTGQSYEQYF. CDR3 nucleotide sequence: TGTGCCAGCAGCGTAACCGGACAGTCCTACGAGCAGTACTTC.

This sequence joins TRBV14 and TRBJ2-7; the D gene is possibly TRBD2 (6 bases). Between the trimmed V and J ends, which lost 4 bases and 2 bases, there was a span of 12 bases. The CDR3 contains 14 residues. Germline CDR1 is SGHDN and CDR2 is FVKESK. CDR3 coding DNA: TGTGCCAGCAGCCCTTGGGGGGATCCCTACGAGCAGTACTTC. Translated: CASSPWGDPYEQYF.

This clone was counted only a few times. The chain recombines TRBV10-2 with TRBJ2-1, with 7 bases identical to TRBD1. This CDR3 has 14 amino acids. Germline-derived CDR1 and CDR2 are WSHSY and SAAADI. Germline trimming cut 7 bases from V and 7 bases from J; bases unmatched to any gene: 10. CDR3 region: CASTEGGIGNEQFF. The CDR3 nucleotides are TGCGCCAGCACAGAAGGGGGCATTGGGAATGAGCAGTTCTTC.

This clone came up a few times. A read error may account for a junction end that differs from germline. The rearrangement links TRBV6-5 to TRBJ2-1; D is unclear. Germline loops: CDR1 MNHEY, CDR2 SVGAGI. The CDR3 loop spans 15 amino acids. The CDR3 bases are TGTGCCAGTAGTTCGATGGAGAGCTCCTACAATGAGCAGTTCTTC. Translated, it gives CASSSMESSYNEQFF.

The chain joins TRBV28 to TRBJ2-6; TRBD1 matches 11 bases. CDR3 length equals 18 residues. The germline gives CDR1 MDHEN, CDR2 SYDVKM. V lost 6 bases and J lost 0; bases outside the gene matches: 7. The CDR3 sequence is CASSRDRGFSSGANVLTF. In DNA, the CDR3 is TGTGCCAGCAGCCGGGACAGGGGGTTTAGCTCTGGGGCCAACGTCCTGACTTTC.

The chain carries TRBV12-5 and TRBJ1-3; 7 bases map to TRBD1. This CDR3 spans 16 amino acids. J lost 9 bases, V lost 5 bases, and 16 bases had no gene match. The germline CDR1 and CDR2 sequences are LGHNT and FRNRAP. For the CDR3, the DNA is TGTGCTAGTGGTCCTGAGGGACAGAGCTGGTGGAGCACCATATATTTT. Translation gives CASGPEGQSWWSTIYF.

This rearrangement joins TRBV5-1 to TRBJ2-1, with D possibly matching TRBD2 (6 bases). The CDR3 sequence is 17 residues long. Trimming pared 3 bases from V and 3 bases from J, leaving 19 bases between. CDR1 is SGHRS and CDR2 is YFSETQ in the germline V gene. CDR3 bases: TGCGCCAGCAGCTGGGGGGACGGGAAACCGTTCTACAATGAGCAGTTCTTC. Amino acids: CASSWGDGKPFYNEQFF.

V gene TRBV6-5 combines with J gene TRBJ2-3; 10 nucleotides match TRBD2. The V gene end was trimmed by 8 bases and the J gene end by 1 base; junction bases not matched to a gene: 3. Per germline, CDR1 MNHEY and CDR2 SVGAGI. The length of the CDR3 is 14 residues. The CDR3 DNA reads as TGTGCCAGCCGGCTAGCGGGAGGCACAGATACGCAGTATTTT. Residues: CASRLAGGTDTQYF.

The gene calls are TRBV16 and TRBJ2-7, with D possibly matching TRBD1 (6 bases). There are 12 residues in the CDR3. CDR1 and CDR2 (germline): KGHSY, FQNENV. V gave up 4 bases and J gave up 3 bases, with 7 bases separating them. The CDR3 region is CASSLDSYEQYF. The CDR3 DNA sequence: TGTGCCAGCAGCCTGGACAGCTACGAGCAGTACTTC.

The V and J genes are TRBV2 and TRBJ1-2; D is ambiguous. Germline assignment: CDR1 SNHLY and CDR2 FYNNEI. V was cut by 2 bases and J by 1 base, with 11 bases left in between. The CDR3 covers 15 residues. The CDR3 loop reads CASSELGGLNYGYTF. CDR3 nucleotide sequence: TGTGCCAGCAGTGAATTGGGTGGGCTTAACTATGGCTACACCTTC.

This clone was detected only a few times. This chain joins TRBV27 and TRBJ1-2, with 8 positions matching TRBD1. The CDR3 runs to 15 residues. The V segment lost 5 bases and the J segment 5 bases; nucleotides outside the gene matches: 10. Germline V CDR1 and CDR2: MNHEY, SMNVEV (reference sequence). CDR3 loop: CASSAYLQGDYGYTF. CDR3 sequence (DNA): TGTGCCAGCAGTGCATACTTACAGGGGGATTATGGCTACACCTTC.

V is TRBV5-1 and J is TRBJ1-5, with D possibly TRBD1 on 5 matching bases. The CDR3 is 15 residues long. Germline CDR1 reads SGHRS; CDR2 reads YFSETQ. V was clipped by 4 bases and J by 5 bases, with 16 bases between them. CDR3 sequence (DNA): TGCGCCAGCAGCCCCCTCGGGACTGAGGATCAGCCCCAGCATTTT. As protein: CASSPLGTEDQPQHF.

This clone was detected once. The V and J genes are TRBV28 and TRBJ2-7; the match to TRBD2 covers 12 bases. Per the germline V gene, CDR1 is MDHEN and CDR2 is SYDVKM. The ends lost 6 bases at V and 4 bases at J; junction bases unmatched: 16. The length of the CDR3 is 18 residues. Here the CDR3 DNA reads TGTGCCAGCAGCATCGTGACTAGCGGGAGAGGGATTGGTTACGAGCAGTACTTC. Translated: CASSIVTSGRGIGYEQYF. Full variable domain (missing parts from reference TRBV28 and TRBJ2-7): DVKVTQSSRYLVKRTGEKVFLECVQDMDHENMFWYRQDPGLGLRLIYFSYDVKMKEKGDIPEGYSVSREKKERFSLILESASTNQTSMYLCASSIVTSGRGIGYEQYFGPGTRLTVT.

The chain employs TRBV14 and TRBJ2-2; 10 bases agree with TRBD2. V shed 2 bases and J 1 base; nucleotides not matched to a gene: 4. The CDR3 is made up of 17 amino acids. In germline, CDR1 is SGHDN, CDR2 FVKESK. CDR3 residues: CASSQQLAGLNTGELFF. The CDR3 bases are TGTGCCAGCAGCCAACAACTAGCGGGACTGAACACCGGGGAGCTGTTTTTT.

The chain links TRBV7-9 to TRBJ1-5, with D unresolved. V shed 1 base and J shed 2 bases, with 6 bases lying between them. Germline V gene lookup returns CDR1 SEHNR and CDR2 FQNEAQ (reference sequence). The CDR3 covers 14 residues. The CDR3 region has the DNA TGTGCCAGCAGCTTAGGCCCGGGCAATCAGCCCCAGCATTTT. Translated: CASSLGPGNQPQHF.

This clone was detected only a few times. V usage is TRBV4-1 and J usage is TRBJ2-5; D is unresolved. Near its end, the DNA agrees better with TRBJ2-7, so the J call may be wrong. The CDR3 runs 16 residues. CDR1 and CDR2 from the germline V gene are MGHRA and YSYEKL. CDR3 sequence: CASSQDAVTRSYEQYF. The CDR3 nucleotides read TGCGCCAGCAGCCAAGATGCGGTCACGAGATCCTACGAGCAGTACTTC.

The J gene is TRBJ1-2, the V gene TRBV6-5; the D gene is possibly TRBD1 (6 bases). V gave up 7 bases and J gave up 4 bases, with 16 bases separating them. Germline lookup yields CDR1 MNHEY and CDR2 SVGAGI. CDR3 length: 14 residues. The CDR3 DNA reads TGTGCCAGCAAGGCAGGGAGAGGGGGCTATGGCTACACCTTC. Translated: CASKAGRGGYGYTF.

V usage is TRBV6-1 and J usage is TRBJ2-3; D unclear. The CDR3 runs to 12 residues. The germline CDR1 and CDR2 sequences are MNHNS and SASEGT. V was cut by 1 base and J by 6 bases, with 5 bases left in between. CDR3 loop: CASSEGVDTQYF. CDR3 in DNA: TGTGCCAGCAGTGAAGGAGTGGATACGCAGTATTTT.

The chain couples TRBV10-3 to TRBJ2-7; TRBD2 matches at 10 bases. Unmatched junction bases numbered 10, after V lost 5 bases and J lost 6 bases. Germline V gives CDR1 ENHRY, CDR2 SYGVKD. CDR3 length: 15 residues. The CDR3 loop is CAISQGSGRGGEQYF. CDR3 nucleotides: TGTGCCATCAGTCAGGGCAGCGGGAGGGGGGGCGAGCAGTACTTC.

J is TRBJ2-5 and V is TRBV7-2; the match to TRBD2 covers 13 bases. The CDR3 length is 15 residues. Germline values: CDR1 SGHTA, CDR2 FQGNSA. The ends lost 4 bases at V and 4 bases at J; junction bases unmatched: 3. Here the CDR3 DNA reads TGTGCCAGCAGCTGGACTAGCGGGGGACGAGAGACCCAGTACTTC. Translating gives CASSWTSGGRETQYF.

The count of this clone is one. The chain uses TRBV2 and TRBJ1-5; TRBD1 might be the D (6 bases). The V end lost 7 bases, the J end lost 7 bases, and 14 bases lay between the germline ends. Germline V gives CDR1 SNHLY, CDR2 FYNNEI. This CDR3 is 13 amino acids long. The chain's CDR3 is CASTREGGQPQHF. For the CDR3, the DNA is TGTGCCAGCACAAGGGAGGGGGGACAGCCCCAGCATTTT.

This chain uses TRBV7-9 with TRBJ2-7; tentatively, D is TRBD2 (6 bases). This CDR3 comprises 16 residues. The V gene lost 5 bases and the J gene lost 0 bases, with 17 bases spanning the gap. Germline CDR1 and CDR2: SEHNR and FQNEAQ (reference sequence). The CDR3 bases are TGTGCCAGCAGCCCGCATTGGGGGGAAGACTCCTACGAGCAGTACTTC. Amino acids: CASSPHWGEDSYEQYF.

This clone was seen a handful of times. The chain uses TRBV4-1 and TRBJ1-5, with D perhaps matching TRBD1 (6 bases). The germline CDR1 and CDR2 sequences are MGHRA and YSYEKL. The CDR3 covers 13 residues. Trimming removed 8 bases from V and 5 bases from J, with 13 bases in between. CDR3 sequence: CASSRDNYQPQHF. The CDR3 DNA sequence: TGCGCCAGCTCACGGGACAACTATCAGCCCCAGCATTTT.

The V gene is TRBV30, the J gene TRBJ2-6, with a weak D call TRBD1 (5 bases). The CDR3 consists of 15 residues. The V gene's germline CDR1 is GTSNPN and CDR2 SVGIG (reference sequence). Trimming pared 3 bases from V and 1 base from J, leaving 10 bases between. The CDR3: CAWSLGVSGANVLTF. The CDR3 DNA follows: TGTGCCTGGAGCCTAGGGGTGTCTGGGGCCAACGTCCTGACTTTC.

This chain joins TRBV6-1 and TRBJ2-1, with 12 positions matching TRBD2. V lost 8 bases, J lost 0 bases, and 2 bases stayed unmatched. Germline assignment: CDR1 MNHNS and CDR2 SASEGT. The CDR3 is 15 residues long. In nucleotides, the CDR3 is TGTGCCAGCCGACTAGCGGGAGACTCCTACAATGAGCAGTTCTTC. Encoded protein: CASRLAGDSYNEQFF.

J is TRBJ2-3 and V is TRBV29-1, with D tentatively TRBD2 (5 bases). This CDR3 is built from 16 residues. V lost 7 bases to trimming and J lost 1 base, with 21 bases between them. Germline CDR1 is SQVTM and CDR2 is ANQGSEA. The CDR3 spells CSALSPQVGGTDTQYF. CDR3 bases: TGCAGCGCCCTCTCCCCCCAGGTCGGGGGCACAGATACGCAGTATTTT.